The following is a T cell receptor beta chain sequence with its context. There is no known antigen for this receptor. Base qualities are not at hand, and no much larger clone is one base apart. Library method: the immunoSEQ multiplex PCR assay. On the study's bioinformatics: A statistical classification framework was developed to diagnose cytomegalovirus status using the catalog of TCR beta chain sequences. The table comes from immuneACCESS by way of TCRdb, which keeps in-frame sequences with V and J called. Part of the clones is missing from these tables; in studies checked, under half for an unresolved V gene and the rest for unknown reasons. V and J calls and clone size are those listed in that table; D and trimming were worked out from the DNA. Here the sample has 250,000 to 300,000 clones; around 91% occur a single time. The leading ten clones occupy less than 0.4% of the sample. This sample was taken from a study of cytomegalovirus exposure and HLA in healthy donors (dated by TCRdb to between 2016 and 2019). With respect to the entire study: According to a later analysis, one platform produced both the 120 validation repertoires and the 550 to 800 repertoires of the first cohort. The study aimed to test whether cataloging public T cell receptors could reveal signatures of past pathogen exposure. Along with the roughly 670-subject first cohort, a separate validation cohort of 120 different subjects was used. To predict cytomegalovirus infection status, the study brought together high-throughput TCR immunosequencing, statistical association of individual TCRs with disease status, and machine learning.

The full study reports these points: Of the cluster scores, approximately 95% were above 0 in a later analysis, which found that TCRs clustered in the first cohort also tended to co-occur in the 120 validation repertoires. According to the authors, the approach could potentially be generalized to other disease states and immunological phenotypes. The study gave a list of more than 150 TCR beta chains associated with cytomegalovirus. In both the original and validation cohorts, the classifier was reported to diagnose cytomegalovirus status with high specificity and sensitivity. The validation cohort had no HLA typing available for a later analysis, so co-occurrence within that cohort was assessed over all 120 or so repertoires. Across donors, most TCR sequences were observed very rarely, whereas some public TCRs were present in many individuals. In vitro tests confirmed that a few of the cytomegalovirus-associated TCR beta chains recognize cytomegalovirus antigens.

Trimming takes 4 bases off V and 4 bases off J; junction bases not matched to a gene: 8. The CDR3 runs 15 amino acids, cysteine and phenylalanine included. Just the 45-base CDR3 DNA is kept, in frame starting at base 1. The germline V gene sets CDR1 to SGDLS and CDR2 to YYNGEE. Donors formed part of the validation cohort, which comprised about 130 subjects and was distinct from the first cohort of 550 to 850 subjects. This chain is built from TRBV9 and TRBJ1-1, with 9 junctional bases fitting TRBD1. The origin of this receptor is a woman under 30 in good health and CMV-seronegative. Material for sequencing was PBMCs. CDR3 region: CASSTKQGAATEAFF. The DNA sequence is as follows: TGTGCCAGCAGCACAAAACAGGGGGCGGCCACTGAAGCTTTCTTT.